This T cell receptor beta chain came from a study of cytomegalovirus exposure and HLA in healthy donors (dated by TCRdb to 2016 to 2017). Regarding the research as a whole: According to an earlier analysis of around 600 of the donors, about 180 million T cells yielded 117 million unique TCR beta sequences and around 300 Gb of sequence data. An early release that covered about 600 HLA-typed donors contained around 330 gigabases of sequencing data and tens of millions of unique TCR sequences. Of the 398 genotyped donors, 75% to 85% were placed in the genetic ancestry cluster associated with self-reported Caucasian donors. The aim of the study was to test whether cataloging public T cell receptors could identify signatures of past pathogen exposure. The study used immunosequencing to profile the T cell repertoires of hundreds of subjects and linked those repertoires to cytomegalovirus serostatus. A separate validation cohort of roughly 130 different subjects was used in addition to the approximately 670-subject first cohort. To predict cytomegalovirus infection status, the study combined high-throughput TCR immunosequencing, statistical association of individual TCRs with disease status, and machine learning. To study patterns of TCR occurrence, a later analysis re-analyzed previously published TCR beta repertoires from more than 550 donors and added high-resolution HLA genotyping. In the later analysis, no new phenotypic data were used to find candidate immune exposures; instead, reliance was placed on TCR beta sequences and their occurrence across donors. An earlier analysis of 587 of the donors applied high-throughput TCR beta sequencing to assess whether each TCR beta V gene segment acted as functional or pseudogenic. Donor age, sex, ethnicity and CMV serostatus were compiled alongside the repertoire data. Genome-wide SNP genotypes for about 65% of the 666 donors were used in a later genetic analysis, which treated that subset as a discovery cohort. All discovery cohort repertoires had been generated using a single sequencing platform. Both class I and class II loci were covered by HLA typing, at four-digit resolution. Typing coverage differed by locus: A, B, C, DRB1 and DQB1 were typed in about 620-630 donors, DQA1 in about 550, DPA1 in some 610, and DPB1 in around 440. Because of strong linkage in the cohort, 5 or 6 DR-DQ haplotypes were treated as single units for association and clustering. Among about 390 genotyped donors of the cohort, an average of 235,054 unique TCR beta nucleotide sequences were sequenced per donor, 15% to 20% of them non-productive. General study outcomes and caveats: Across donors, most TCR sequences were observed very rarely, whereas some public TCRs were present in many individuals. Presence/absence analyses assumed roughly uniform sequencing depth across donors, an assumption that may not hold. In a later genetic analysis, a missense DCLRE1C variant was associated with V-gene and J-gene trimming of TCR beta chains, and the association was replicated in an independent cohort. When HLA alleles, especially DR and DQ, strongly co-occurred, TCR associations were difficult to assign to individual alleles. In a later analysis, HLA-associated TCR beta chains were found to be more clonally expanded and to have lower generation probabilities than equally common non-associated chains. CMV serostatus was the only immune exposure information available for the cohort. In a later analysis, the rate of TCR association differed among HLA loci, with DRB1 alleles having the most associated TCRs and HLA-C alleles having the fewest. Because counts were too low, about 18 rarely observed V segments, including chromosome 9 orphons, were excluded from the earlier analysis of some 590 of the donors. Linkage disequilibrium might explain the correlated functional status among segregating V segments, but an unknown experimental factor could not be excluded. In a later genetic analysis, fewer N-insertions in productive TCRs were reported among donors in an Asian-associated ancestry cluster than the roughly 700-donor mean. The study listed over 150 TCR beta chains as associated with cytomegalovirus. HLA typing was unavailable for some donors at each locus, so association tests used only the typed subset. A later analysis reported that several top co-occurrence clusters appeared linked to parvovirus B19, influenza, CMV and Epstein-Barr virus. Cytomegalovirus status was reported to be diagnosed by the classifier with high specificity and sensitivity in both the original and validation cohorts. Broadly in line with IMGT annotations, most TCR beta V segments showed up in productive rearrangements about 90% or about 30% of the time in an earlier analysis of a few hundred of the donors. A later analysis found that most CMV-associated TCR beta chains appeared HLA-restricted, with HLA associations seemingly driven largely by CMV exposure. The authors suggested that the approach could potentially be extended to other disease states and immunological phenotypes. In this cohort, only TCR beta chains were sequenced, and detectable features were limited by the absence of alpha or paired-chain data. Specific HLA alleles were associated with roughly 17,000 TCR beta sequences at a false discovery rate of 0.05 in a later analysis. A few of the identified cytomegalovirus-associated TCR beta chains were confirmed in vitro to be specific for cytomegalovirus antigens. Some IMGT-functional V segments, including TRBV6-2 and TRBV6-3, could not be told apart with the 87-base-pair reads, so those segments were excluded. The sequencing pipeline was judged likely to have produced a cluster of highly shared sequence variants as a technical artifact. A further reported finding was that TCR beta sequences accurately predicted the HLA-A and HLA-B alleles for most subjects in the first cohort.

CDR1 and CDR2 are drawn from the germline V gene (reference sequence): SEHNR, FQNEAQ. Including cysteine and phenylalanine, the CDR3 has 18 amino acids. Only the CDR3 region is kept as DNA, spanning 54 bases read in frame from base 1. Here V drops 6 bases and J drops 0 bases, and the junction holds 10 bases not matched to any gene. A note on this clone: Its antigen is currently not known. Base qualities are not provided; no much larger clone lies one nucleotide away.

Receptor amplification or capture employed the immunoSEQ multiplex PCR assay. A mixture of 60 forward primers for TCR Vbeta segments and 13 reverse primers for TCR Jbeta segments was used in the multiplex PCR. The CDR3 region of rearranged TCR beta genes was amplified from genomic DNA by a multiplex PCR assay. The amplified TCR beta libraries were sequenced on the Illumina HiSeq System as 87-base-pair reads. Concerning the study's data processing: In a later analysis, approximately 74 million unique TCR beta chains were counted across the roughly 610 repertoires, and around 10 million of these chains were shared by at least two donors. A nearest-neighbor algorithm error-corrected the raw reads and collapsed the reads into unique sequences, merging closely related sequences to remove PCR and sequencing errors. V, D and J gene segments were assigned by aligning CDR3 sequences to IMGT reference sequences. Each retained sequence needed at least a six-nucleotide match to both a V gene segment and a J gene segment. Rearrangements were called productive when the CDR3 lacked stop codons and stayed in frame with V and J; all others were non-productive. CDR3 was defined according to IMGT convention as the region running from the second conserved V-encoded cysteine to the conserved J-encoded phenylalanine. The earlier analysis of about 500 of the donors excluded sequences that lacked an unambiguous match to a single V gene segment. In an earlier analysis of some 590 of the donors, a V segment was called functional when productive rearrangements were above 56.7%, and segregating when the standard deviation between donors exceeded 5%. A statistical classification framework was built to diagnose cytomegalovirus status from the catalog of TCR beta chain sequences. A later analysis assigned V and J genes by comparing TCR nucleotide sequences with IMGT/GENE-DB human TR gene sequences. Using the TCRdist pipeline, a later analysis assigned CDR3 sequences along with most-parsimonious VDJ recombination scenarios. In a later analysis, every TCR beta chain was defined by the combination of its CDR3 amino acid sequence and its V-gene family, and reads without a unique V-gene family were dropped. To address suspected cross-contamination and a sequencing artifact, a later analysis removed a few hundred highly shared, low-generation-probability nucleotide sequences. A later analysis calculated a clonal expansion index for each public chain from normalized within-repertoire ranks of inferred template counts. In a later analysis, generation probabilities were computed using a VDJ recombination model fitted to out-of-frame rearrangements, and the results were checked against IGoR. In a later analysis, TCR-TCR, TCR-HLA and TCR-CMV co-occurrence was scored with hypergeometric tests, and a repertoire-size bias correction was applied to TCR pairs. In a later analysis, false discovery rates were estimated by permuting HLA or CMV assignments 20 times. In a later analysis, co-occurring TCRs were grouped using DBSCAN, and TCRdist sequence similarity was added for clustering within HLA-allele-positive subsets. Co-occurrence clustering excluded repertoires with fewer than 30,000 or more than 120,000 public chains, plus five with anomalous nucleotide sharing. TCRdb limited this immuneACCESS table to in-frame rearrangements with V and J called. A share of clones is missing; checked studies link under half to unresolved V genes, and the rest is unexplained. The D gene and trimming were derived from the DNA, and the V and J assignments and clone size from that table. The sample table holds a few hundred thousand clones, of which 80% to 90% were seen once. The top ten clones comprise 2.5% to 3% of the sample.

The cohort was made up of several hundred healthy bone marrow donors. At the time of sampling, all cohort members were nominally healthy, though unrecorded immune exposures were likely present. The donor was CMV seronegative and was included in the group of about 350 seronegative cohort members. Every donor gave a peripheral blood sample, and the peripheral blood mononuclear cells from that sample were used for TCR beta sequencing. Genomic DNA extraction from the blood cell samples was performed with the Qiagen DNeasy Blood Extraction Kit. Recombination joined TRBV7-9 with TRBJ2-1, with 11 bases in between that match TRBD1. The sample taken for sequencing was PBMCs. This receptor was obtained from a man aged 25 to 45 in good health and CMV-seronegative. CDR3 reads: CASRTRDRGGPSYNEQFF. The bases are TGTGCCAGCAGAACTCGGGACAGGGGGGGACCCTCCTACAATGAGCAGTTCTTC.